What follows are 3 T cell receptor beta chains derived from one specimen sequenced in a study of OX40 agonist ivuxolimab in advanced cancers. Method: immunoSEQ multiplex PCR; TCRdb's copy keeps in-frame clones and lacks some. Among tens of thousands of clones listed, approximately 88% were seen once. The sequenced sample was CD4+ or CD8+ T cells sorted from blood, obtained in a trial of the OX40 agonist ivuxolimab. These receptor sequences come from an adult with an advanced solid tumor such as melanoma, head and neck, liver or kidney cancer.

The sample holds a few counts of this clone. As DNA, the CDR3 is TGTGCCACCCTTGGAAATGAGCAGTTCTTC. This codes for CATLGNEQFF. The V and J genes are TRBV10-3 and TRBJ2-1; no reliable D call. Trimming stripped 10 bases from V and 7 bases from J, with 8 bases between. This CDR3 spans 10 amino acids. Germline lookup yields CDR1 ENHRY and CDR2 SYGVKD.

CDR3 sequence (DNA): TGTGCCAGTAGTACGGGGATGTTCAATGAGCAGTTCTTC. Protein sequence: CASSTGMFNEQFF. The V and J genes are TRBV19 and TRBJ2-1; tentatively, D is TRBD2 (5 bases). Looked up from germline, CDR1 is LNHDA and CDR2 is SQIVND (reference sequence). V was clipped by 4 bases and J by 6 bases, with 10 bases between them. CDR3 length: 13 residues.

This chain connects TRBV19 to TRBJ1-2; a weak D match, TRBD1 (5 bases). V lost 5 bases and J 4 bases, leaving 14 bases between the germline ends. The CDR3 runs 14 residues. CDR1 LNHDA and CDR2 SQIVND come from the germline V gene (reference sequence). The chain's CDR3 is CASSLREGSYGYTF. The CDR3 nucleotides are TGTGCCAGTAGTCTCCGGGAGGGGTCCTATGGCTACACCTTC.